One T cell receptor (beta chain) is described in this entry. Original handling: Amplified reference gene primers provided the basis for estimating nucleated cell counts. Profiling relied on immunoSEQ multiplex PCR, and the TCRdb table lists in-frame clones only, not all of them. Clone size and the V and J calls come from that table; the DNA yielded D and trimming. The sample records about 100,000 clones, 70% to 90% being singletons. The data were obtained in a study of blood T cell repertoires in COVID-19. Overall study: Acute and convalescent COVID-19 samples came from the United States, Italy and Spain. The analysed material was cDNA or gDNA that came from T cells, B-cell-depleted T cells, or PBMCs.

Germline loops: CDR1 MNHEY, CDR2 SVGEGT. CDR3 length: 14 amino acids. V lost 2 bases and J 4 bases, leaving 11 bases between the germline ends. The chain employs TRBV6-2 or TRBV6-3 and TRBJ1-1; no definite D call. This TCR derives from a man aged 50-59 years with active COVID-19. The sample taken for sequencing was peripheral blood. CDR3 protein: CASSYGQASTEAFF. Here the CDR3 DNA reads TGTGCCAGCAGTTACGGGCAGGCCTCCACTGAAGCTTTCTTT.